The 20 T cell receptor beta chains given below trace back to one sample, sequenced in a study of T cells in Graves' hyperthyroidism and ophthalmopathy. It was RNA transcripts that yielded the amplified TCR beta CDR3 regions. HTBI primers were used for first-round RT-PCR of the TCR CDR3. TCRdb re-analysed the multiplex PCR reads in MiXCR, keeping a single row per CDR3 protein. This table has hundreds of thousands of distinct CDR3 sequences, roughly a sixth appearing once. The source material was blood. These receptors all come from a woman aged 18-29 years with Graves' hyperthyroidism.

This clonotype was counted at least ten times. CDR3 amino acids: CASSPPSGGNTDTQYF. The DNA for the CDR3 is TGTGCCAGCTCACCGCCTAGCGGGGGGAACACAGATACGCAGTATTTT. The genes are TRBV18 and TRBJ2-3; 11 nucleotides match TRBD2. V lost 3 bases and J lost 2; bases outside the gene matches: 4. The CDR3 spans 16 residues. Per germline, CDR1 KGHSH and CDR2 LQKENI.

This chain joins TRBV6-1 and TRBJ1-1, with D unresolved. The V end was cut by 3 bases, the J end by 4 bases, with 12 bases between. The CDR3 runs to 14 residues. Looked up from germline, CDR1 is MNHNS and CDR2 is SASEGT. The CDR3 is CASSDSSEGTEAFF. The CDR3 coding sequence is TGTGCCAGCAGTGATAGTAGTGAGGGCACTGAAGCTTTCTTT.

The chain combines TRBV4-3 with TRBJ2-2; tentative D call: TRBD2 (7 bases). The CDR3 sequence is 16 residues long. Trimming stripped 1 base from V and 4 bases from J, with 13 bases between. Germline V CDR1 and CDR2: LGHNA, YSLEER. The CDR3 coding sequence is TGCGCCAGCAGCCAAGTCGCCGGGGGGCCCACCGGGGAGCTGTTTTTT. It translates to CASSQVAGGPTGELFF.

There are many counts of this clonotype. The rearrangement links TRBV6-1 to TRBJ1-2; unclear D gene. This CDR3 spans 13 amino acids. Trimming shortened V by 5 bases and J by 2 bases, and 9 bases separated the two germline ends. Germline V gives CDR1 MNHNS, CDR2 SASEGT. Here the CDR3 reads CASSLSRNYGYTF. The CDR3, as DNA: TGTGCCAGCAGTCTGAGCAGGAACTATGGCTACACCTTC.

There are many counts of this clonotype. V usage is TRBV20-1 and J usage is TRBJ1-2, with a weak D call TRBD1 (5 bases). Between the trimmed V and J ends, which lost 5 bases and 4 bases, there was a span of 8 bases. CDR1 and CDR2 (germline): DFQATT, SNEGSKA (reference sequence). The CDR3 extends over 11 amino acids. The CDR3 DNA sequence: TGCAGTGCTTACAGGTCCTATGGCTACACCTTC. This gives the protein CSAYRSYGYTF.

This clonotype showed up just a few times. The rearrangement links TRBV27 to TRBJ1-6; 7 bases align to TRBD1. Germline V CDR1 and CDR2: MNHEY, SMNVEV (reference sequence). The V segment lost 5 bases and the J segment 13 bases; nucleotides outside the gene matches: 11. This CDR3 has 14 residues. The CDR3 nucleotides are TGTGCCAGCAGTCCCGGGACAGCCCCTGACCCCCTCCACTTT. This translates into CASSPGTAPDPLHF.

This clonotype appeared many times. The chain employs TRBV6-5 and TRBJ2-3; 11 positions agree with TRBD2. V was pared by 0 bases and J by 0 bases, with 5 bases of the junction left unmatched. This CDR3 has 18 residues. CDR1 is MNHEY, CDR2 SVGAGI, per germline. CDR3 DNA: TGTGCCAGCAGTTACTCGTCTAGCGGGGGGCCAAGCACAGATACGCAGTATTTT. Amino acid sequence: CASSYSSSGGPSTDTQYF.

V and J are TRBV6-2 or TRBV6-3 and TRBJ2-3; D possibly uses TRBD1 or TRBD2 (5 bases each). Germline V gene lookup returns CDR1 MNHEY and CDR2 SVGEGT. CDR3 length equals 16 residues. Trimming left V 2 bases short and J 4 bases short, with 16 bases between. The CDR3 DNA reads TGTGCCAGCAGTTACCCGGGACCCGGGGCTCCAGATACGCAGTATTTT. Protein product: CASSYPGPGAPDTQYF.

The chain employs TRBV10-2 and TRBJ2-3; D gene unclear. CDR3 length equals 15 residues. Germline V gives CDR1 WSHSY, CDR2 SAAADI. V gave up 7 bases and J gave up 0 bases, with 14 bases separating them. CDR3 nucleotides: TGCGCCAGCAAATTAGGAAGGACCAGCACAGATACGCAGTATTTT. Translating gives CASKLGRTSTDTQYF.

The CDR3 nucleotides are TGTGCCAGTAGTGAGGACAGGGTTGGCTACACCTTC. Its translation is CASSEDRVGYTF. V and J are TRBV19 and TRBJ1-2; 8 bases match TRBD1. The CDR3 runs 12 residues. The germline V gene encodes CDR1 LNHDA and CDR2 SQIVND (reference sequence). V lost 5 bases to trimming and J lost 7 bases; unmatched junction nucleotides: 3.

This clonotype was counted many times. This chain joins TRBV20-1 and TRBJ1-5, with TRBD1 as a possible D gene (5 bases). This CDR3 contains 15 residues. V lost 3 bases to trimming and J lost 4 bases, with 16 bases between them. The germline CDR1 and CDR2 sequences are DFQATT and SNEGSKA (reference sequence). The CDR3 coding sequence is TGCAGTGCTAGGGCTCTCGACAGAATTAATCAGCCCCAGCATTTT. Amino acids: CSARALDRINQPQHF.

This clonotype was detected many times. CDR3 residues: CASTEKGTSGQPLSSYNEQFF. The CDR3 DNA sequence: TGTGCCAGCACCGAAAAGGGGACTAGCGGACAACCCCTGAGCTCCTACAATGAGCAGTTCTTC. This chain connects TRBV12-3 or TRBV12-4 to TRBJ2-1; the match to TRBD2 covers 11 bases. The J segment lost 0 bases and the V segment lost 7 bases, leaving 20 bases of the junction unmatched. The CDR3 runs to 21 residues.

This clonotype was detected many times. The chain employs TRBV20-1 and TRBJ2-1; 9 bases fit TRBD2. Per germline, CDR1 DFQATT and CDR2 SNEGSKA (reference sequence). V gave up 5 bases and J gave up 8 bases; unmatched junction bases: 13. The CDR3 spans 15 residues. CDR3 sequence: CSAGGGRAFSDEQFF. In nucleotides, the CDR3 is TGCAGTGCTGGTGGCGGGAGGGCCTTCTCCGATGAGCAGTTCTTC.

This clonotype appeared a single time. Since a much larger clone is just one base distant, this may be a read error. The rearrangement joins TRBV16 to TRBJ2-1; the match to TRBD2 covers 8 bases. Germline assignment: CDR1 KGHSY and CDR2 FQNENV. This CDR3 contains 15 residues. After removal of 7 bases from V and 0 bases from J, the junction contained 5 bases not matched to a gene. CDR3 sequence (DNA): TGTGCCAGCACACGGAGCGGGGGCTCCTACAATGAGCAGTTCTTC. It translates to CASTRSGGSYNEQFF.

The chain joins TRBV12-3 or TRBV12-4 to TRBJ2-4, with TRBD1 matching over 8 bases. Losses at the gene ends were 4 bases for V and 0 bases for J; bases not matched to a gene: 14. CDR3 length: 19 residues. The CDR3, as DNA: TGTGCCAGCAGTTCCGGGACAGGACTACCCTCGATAGCCAAAAACATTCAGTACTTC. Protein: CASSSGTGLPSIAKNIQYF.

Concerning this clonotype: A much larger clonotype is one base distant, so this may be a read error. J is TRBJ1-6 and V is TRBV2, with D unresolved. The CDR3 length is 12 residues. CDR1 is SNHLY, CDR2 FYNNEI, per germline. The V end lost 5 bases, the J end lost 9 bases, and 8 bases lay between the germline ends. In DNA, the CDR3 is TGTGCCAGCAGTCCACGCGTTTCACCCCTCCACTTT. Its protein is CASSPRVSPLHF.

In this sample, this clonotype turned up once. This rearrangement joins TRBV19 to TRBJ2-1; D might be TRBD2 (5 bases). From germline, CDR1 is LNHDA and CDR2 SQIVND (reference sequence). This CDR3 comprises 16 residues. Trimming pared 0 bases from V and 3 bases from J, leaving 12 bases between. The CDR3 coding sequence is TGTGCCAGTAGTATAGACGAGGTTCGGGGCTACAATGAGCAGTTCTTC. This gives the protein CASSIDEVRGYNEQFF.

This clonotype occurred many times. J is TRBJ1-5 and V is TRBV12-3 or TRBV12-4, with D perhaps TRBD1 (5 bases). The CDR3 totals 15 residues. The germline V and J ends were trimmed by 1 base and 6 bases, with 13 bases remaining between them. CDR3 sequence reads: CASSLVGQGSQPQHF. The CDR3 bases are TGTGCCAGCAGTTTAGTTGGTCAGGGATCTCAGCCCCAGCATTTT.

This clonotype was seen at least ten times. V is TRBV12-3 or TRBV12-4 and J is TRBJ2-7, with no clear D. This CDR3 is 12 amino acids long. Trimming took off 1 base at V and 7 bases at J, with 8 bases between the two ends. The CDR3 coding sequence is TGTGCCAGCAGTTTAGGGGATCGGGAGCAGTACTTC. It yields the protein CASSLGDREQYF.

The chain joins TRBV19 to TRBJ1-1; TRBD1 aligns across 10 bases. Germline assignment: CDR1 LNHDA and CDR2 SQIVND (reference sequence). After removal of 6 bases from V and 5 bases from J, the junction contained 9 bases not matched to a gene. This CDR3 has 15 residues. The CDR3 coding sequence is TGTGCCAGTAGCTACCCGGGACAGGGGTCAACTGAAGCTTTCTTT. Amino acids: CASSYPGQGSTEAFF. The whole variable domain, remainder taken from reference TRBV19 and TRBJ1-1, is DGGITQSPKYLFRKEGQNVTLSCEQNLNHDAMYWYRQDPGQGLRLIYYSQIVNDFQKGDIAEGYSVSREKKESFPLTVTSAQKNPTAFYLCASSYPGQGSTEAFFGQGTRLTVV.